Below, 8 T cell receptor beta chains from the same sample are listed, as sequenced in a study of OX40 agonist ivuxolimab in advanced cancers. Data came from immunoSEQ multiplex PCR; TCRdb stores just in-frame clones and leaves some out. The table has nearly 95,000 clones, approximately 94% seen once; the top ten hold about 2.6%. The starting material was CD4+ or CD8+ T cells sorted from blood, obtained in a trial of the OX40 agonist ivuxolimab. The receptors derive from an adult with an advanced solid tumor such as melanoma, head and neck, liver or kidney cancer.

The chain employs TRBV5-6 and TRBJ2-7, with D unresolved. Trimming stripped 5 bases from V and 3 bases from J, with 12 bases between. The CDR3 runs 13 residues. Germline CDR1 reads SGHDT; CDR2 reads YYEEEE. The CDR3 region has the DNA TGTGCCAGCAGTTTTGGTGCCAGCTACGAGCAGTACTTC. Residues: CASSFGASYEQYF. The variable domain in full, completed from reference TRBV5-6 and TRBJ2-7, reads DAGVTQSPTHLIKTRGQQVTLRCSPKSGHDTVSWYQQALGQGPQFIFQYYEEEERQRGNFPDRFSGHQFPNYSSELNVNALLLGDSALYLCASSFGASYEQYFGPGTRLTVT.

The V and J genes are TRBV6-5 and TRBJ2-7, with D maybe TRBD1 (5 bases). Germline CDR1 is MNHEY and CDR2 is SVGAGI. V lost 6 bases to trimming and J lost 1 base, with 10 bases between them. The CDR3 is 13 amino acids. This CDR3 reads CASREDTSYEQYF. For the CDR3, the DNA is TGTGCCAGCAGAGAGGACACGTCCTACGAGCAGTACTTC.

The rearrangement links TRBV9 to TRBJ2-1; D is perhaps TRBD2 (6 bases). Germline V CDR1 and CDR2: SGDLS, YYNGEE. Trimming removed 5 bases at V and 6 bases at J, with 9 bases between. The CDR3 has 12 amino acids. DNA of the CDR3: TGTGCCAGCAGGGGTAGCGGCAATGAGCAGTTCTTC. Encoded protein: CASRGSGNEQFF.

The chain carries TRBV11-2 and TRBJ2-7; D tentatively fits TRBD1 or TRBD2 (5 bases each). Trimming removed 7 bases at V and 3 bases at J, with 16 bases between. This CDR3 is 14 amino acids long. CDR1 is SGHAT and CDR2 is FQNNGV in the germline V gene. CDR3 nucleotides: TGTGCCAGCACCGGGGACGGCCAGAACTACGAGCAGTACTTC. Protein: CASTGDGQNYEQYF.

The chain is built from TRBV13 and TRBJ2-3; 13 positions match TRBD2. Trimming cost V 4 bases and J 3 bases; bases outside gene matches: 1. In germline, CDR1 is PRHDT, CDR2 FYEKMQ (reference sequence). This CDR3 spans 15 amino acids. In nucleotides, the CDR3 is TGTGCCAGCAGCTCGGGACTAGCGGGGACAGATACGCAGTATTTT. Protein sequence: CASSSGLAGTDTQYF.

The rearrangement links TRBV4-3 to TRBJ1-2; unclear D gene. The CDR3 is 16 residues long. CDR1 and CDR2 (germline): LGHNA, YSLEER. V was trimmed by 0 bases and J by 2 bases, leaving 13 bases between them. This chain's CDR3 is CASSQERVGYNYGYTF. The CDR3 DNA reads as TGCGCCAGCAGCCAAGAACGGGTGGGGTACAACTATGGCTACACCTTC.

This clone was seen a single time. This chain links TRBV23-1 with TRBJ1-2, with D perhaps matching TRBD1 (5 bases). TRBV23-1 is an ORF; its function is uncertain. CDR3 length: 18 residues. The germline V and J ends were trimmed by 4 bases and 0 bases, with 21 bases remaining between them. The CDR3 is CASSRKAGTPWANYGYTF. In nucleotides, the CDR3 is TGCGCCAGCAGTCGAAAAGCAGGGACCCCATGGGCTAACTATGGCTACACCTTC.

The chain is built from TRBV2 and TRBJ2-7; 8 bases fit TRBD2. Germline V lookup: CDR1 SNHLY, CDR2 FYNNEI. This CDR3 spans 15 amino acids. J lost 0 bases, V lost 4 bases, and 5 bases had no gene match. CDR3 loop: CASSVGGGTSYEQYF. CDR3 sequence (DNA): TGTGCCAGCAGTGTCGGCGGGGGGACCTCCTACGAGCAGTACTTC.